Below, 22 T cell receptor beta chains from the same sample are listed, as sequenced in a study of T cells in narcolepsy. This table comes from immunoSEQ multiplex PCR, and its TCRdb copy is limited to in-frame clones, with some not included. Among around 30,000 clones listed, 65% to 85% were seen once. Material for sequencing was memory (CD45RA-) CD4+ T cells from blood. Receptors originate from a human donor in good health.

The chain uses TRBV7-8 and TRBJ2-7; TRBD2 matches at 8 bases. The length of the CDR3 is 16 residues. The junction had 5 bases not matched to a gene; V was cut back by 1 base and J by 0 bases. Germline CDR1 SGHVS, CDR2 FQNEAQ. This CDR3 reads CASSLVGSGTSYEQYF. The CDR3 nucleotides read TGTGCCAGCAGCTTAGTGGGTAGCGGGACCTCCTACGAGCAGTACTTC.

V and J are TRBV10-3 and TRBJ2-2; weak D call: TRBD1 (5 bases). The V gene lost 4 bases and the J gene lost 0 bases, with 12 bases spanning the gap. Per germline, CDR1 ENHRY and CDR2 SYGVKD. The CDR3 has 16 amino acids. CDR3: CAISGKGQANTGELFF. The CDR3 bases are TGTGCCATCAGTGGAAAGGGGCAGGCGAACACCGGGGAGCTGTTTTTT.

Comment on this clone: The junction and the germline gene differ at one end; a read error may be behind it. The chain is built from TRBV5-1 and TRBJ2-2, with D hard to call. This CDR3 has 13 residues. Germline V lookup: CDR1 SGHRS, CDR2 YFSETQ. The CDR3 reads CASSLGMTEELFF. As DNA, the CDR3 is TGCGCCAGCAGCTTGGGGATGACCGAGGAGCTGTTTTTT.

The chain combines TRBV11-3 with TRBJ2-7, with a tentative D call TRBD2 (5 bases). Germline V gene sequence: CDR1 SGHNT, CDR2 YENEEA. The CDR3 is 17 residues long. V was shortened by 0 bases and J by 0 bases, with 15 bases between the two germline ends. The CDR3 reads CASSLDQGGLNSYEQYF. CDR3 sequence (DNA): TGTGCCAGCAGCTTAGATCAAGGCGGACTTAACTCCTACGAGCAGTACTTC.

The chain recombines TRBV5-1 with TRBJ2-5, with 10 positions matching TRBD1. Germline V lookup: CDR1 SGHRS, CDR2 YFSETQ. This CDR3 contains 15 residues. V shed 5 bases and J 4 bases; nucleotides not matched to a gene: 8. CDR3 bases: TGCGCCAGCAGACGGGACAGGGGAGTTAGAGAGACCCAGTACTTC. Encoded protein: CASRRDRGVRETQYF.

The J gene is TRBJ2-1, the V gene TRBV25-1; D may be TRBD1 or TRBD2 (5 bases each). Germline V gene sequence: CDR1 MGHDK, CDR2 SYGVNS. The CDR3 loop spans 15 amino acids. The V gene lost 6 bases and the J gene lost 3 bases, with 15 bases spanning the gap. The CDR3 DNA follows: TGTGCCAGCAGCACCGGGACGGGAAGCTACAATGAGCAGTTCTTC. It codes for CASSTGTGSYNEQFF.

CDR3 residues: CAWTASGSGETQYF. The DNA for the CDR3 is TGTGCCTGGACGGCTAGCGGGAGTGGAGAGACCCAGTACTTC. V usage is TRBV30 and J usage is TRBJ2-5; 10 bases are shared with TRBD2. V trimming: 4 bases; J trimming: 4 bases; junction bases outside the gene matches: 6. In germline, CDR1 is GTSNPN, CDR2 SVGIG (reference sequence). The CDR3 has 14 residues.

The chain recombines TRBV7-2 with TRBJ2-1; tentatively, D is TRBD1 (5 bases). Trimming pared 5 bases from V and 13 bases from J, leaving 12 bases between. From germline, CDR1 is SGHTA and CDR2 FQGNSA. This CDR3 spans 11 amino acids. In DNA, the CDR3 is TGTGCCAGCAGCCACCCCGGACATCAGTTCTTC. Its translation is CASSHPGHQFF.

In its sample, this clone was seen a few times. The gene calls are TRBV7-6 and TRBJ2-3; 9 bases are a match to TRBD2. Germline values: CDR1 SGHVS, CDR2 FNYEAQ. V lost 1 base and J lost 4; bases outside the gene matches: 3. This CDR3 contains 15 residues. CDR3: CASSLGTSESDTQYF. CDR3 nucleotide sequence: TGTGCCAGCAGCTTAGGGACTAGCGAGTCAGATACGCAGTATTTT.

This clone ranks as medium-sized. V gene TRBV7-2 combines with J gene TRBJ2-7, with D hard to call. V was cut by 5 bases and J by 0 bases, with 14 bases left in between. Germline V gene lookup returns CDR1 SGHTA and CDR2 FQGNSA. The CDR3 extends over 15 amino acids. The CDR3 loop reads CASSLVGMSSYEQYF. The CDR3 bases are TGTGCCAGCAGCCTCGTCGGCATGAGCTCCTACGAGCAGTACTTC.

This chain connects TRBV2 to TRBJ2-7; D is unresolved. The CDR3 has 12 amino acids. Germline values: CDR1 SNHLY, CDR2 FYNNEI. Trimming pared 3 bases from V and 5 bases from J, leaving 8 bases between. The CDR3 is CASSEGRNEQYF. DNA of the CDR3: TGTGCCAGCAGTGAGGGCAGGAACGAGCAGTACTTC.

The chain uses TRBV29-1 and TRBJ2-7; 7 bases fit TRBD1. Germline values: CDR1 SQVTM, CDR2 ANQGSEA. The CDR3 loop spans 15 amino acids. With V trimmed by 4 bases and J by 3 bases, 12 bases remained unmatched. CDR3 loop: CSVAPPSRDSYEQYF. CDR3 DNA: TGCAGCGTTGCCCCGCCGTCCCGGGACAGCTACGAGCAGTACTTC.

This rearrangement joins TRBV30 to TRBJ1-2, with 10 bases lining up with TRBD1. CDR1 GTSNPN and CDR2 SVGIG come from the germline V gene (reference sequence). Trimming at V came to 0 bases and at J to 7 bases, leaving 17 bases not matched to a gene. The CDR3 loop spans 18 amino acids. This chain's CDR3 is CAWSVNPLRRDRGSGYTF. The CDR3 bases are TGTGCCTGGAGTGTAAATCCCCTCCGGCGGGACAGGGGCAGTGGCTACACCTTC.

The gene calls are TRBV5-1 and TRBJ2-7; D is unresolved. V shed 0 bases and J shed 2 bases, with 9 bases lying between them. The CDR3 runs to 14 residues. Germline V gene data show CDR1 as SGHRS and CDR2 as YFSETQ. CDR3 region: CASSLARPTYEQYF. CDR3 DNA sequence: TGCGCCAGCAGCTTGGCCAGACCTACCTACGAGCAGTACTTC.

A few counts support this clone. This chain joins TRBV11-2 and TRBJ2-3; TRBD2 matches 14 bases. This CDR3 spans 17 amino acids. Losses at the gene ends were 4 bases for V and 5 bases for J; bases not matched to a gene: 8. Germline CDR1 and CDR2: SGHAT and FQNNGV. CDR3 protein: CASSSGTSGRGVDTQYF. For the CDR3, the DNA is TGTGCCAGCAGCTCCGGGACTAGCGGGAGAGGGGTAGATACGCAGTATTTT. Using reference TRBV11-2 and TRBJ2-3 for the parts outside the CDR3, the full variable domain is EAGVAQSPRYKIIEKRQSVAFWCNPISGHATLYWYQQILGQGPKLLIQFQNNGVVDDSQLPKDRFSAERLKGVDSTLKIQPAKLEDSAVYLCASSSGTSGRGVDTQYFGPGTRLTVL.

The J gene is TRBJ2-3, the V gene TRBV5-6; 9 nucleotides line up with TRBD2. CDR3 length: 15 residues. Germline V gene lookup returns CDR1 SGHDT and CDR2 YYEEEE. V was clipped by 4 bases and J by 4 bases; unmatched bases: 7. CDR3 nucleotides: TGTGCCAGCAGCCGGACTAGCGAGAGGGCAGATACGCAGTATTTT. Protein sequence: CASSRTSERADTQYF.

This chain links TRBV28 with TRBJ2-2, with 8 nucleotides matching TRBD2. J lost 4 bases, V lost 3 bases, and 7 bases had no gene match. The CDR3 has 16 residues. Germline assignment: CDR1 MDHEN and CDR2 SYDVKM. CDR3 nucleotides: TGTGCCAGCAGTTTGCGGGGGGCGCCGGGCACCGGGGAGCTGTTTTTT. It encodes CASSLRGAPGTGELFF.

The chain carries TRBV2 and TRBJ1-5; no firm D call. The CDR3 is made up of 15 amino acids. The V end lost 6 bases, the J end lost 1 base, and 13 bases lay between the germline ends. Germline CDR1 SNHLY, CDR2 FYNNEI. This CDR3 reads CASSPSGGSNQPQHF. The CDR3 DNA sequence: TGTGCCAGCAGCCCCTCCGGAGGGAGCAATCAGCCCCAGCATTTT. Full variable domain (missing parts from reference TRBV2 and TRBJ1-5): EPEVTQTPSHQVTQMGQEVILRCVPISNHLYFYWYRQILGQKVEFLVSFYNNEISEKSEIFDDQFSVERPDGSNFTLKIRSTKLEDSAMYFCASSPSGGSNQPQHFGDGTRLSIL.

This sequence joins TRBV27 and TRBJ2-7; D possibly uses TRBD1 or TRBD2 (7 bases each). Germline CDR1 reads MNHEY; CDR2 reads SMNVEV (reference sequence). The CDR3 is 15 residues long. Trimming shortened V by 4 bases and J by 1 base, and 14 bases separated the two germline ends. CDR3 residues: CASSSGGGRSYEQYF. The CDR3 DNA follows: TGTGCCAGCAGTTCAGGGGGAGGGAGGTCCTACGAGCAGTACTTC.

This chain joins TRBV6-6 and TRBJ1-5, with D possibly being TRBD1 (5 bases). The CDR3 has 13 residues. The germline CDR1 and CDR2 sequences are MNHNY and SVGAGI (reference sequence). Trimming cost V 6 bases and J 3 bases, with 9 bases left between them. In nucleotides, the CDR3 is TGTGCCAGCAGCAGACAGAACAATCAGCCCCAGCATTTT. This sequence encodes CASSRQNNQPQHF.

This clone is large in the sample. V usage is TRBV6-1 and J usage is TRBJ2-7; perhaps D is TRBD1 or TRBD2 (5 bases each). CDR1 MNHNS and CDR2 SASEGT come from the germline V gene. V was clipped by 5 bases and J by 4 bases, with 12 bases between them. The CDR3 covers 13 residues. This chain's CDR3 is CASSIGTGYEQYF. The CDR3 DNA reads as TGTGCCAGCAGTATAGGGACGGGATACGAGCAGTACTTC.

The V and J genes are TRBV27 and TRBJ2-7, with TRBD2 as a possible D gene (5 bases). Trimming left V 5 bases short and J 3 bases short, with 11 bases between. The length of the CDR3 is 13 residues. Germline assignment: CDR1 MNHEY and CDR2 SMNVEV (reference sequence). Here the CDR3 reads CASSLGINYEQYF. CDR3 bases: TGTGCCAGCAGTCTCGGGATCAACTACGAGCAGTACTTC.